These 20 T cell receptor beta chains were sequenced from one sample in a study of Ad26.COV2.S vaccination and SARS-CoV-2 variants. The sample's treatment: some 20 received Ad26.COV2.S at low or high dose, single or two shots; several received placebo; per-sample allocation not given. Samples were taken on day 63 after the first vaccine or placebo injection. Assay used: immunoSEQ multiplex PCR; TCRdb lists only in-frame clones, some missing. The sample holds about 430,000 clones; 75% to 95% are singletons and the top ten take 10% to 15%. The sample was peripheral blood, taken in a trial of Ad26.COV2.S vaccine versus placebo. These TCRs come from a person aged 18-60 years who received the Ad26.COV2.S COVID-19 vaccine or a placebo.

This chain connects TRBV7-6 to TRBJ2-5; D is possibly TRBD2 (6 bases). The germline CDR1 and CDR2 sequences are SGHVS and FNYEAQ. V was shortened by 4 bases and J by 7 bases, with 19 bases between the two germline ends. This CDR3 contains 15 residues. The CDR3 DNA reads as TGTGCCAGCAGCTCTGACAGCTACCCCGGGGGGACCCAGTACTTC. As protein: CASSSDSYPGGTQYF.

V and J are TRBV5-1 and TRBJ2-1, with 11 bases that match TRBD2. This CDR3 has 15 residues. Per the germline V gene, CDR1 is SGHRS and CDR2 is YFSETQ. V dropped 4 bases and J dropped 12; count of bases not matched to a gene: 12. The DNA of the CDR3 is TGCGCCAGCAGCCAAAGGACTAGCGGGTATACTAGGCAGTTCTTC. This sequence encodes CASSQRTSGYTRQFF.

The chain combines TRBV5-1 with TRBJ2-1; the D gene is possibly TRBD1 (5 bases). V was pared by 5 bases and J by 5 bases, with 8 bases between. Germline lookup yields CDR1 SGHRS and CDR2 YFSETQ. The CDR3 has 12 amino acids. For the CDR3, the DNA is TGCGCCAGCAGGCCAGGGAACAATGAGCAGTTCTTC. Protein: CASRPGNNEQFF.

This chain connects TRBV18 to TRBJ1-1; perhaps TRBD1 as D (6 bases). Deletions cut 4 bases from V and 1 base from J, with 10 bases between. Germline assignment: CDR1 KGHSH and CDR2 LQKENI. The CDR3 loop spans 14 amino acids. The CDR3: CASSLQGTNTEAFF. The CDR3 DNA follows: TGTGCCAGCTCACTACAGGGAACGAACACTGAAGCTTTCTTT.

Concerning this clone: Within the sample, other DNA sequences also encode this same CDR3. The chain employs TRBV11-3 and TRBJ2-7, with D unresolved. The V and J ends lost 5 bases and 2 bases respectively, with 13 bases between them. The CDR3 length is 14 residues. CDR1 and CDR2 from the germline V gene are SGHNT and YENEEA. CDR3 sequence reads: CASSPGGGTYEQYF. The CDR3 bases are TGTGCCAGCAGCCCGGGCGGCGGAACCTACGAGCAGTACTTC.

On this clone itself: This same CDR3 is encoded by further DNA sequences in the sample. V gene TRBV14 combines with J gene TRBJ1-1, with D unresolved. Germline CDR1 SGHDN, CDR2 FVKESK. CDR3 length: 13 residues. V was pared by 1 base and J by 0 bases, with 3 bases between. CDR3 nucleotides: TGTGCCAGCAGCCAAGGAATGAACACTGAAGCTTTCTTT. Amino acid sequence: CASSQGMNTEAFF.

The chain links TRBV6-5 to TRBJ1-1; D is unresolved. CDR3 length equals 13 residues. From germline, CDR1 is MNHEY and CDR2 SVGAGI. V was clipped by 11 bases and J by 5 bases, with 18 bases between them. The CDR3 protein is CAVSIPLGTEAFF. The CDR3 DNA reads TGTGCCGTCAGCATCCCCTTGGGTACTGAAGCTTTCTTT.

V is TRBV28 and J is TRBJ1-3; 9 nucleotides align to TRBD1. The CDR3 loop spans 15 amino acids. The V gene's germline CDR1 is MDHEN and CDR2 SYDVKM. Trimming at V came to 3 bases and at J to 4 bases, leaving 4 bases not matched to a gene. For the CDR3, the DNA is TGTGCCAGCAGTTTGGGGACAGGGATAGGAAACACCATATATTTT. Its protein product is CASSLGTGIGNTIYF.

The chain links TRBV5-1 to TRBJ2-1; the match to TRBD2 covers 7 bases. Germline CDR1 is SGHRS and CDR2 is YFSETQ. After removal of 4 bases from V and 2 bases from J, the junction contained 15 bases not matched to a gene. This CDR3 is 18 amino acids long. In DNA form, the CDR3 reads TGCGCCAGCAGCCCATTAGTGGGGGGGAGTTCTGCCTACAATGAGCAGTTCTTC. It is translated as CASSPLVGGSSAYNEQFF.

The V and J genes are TRBV6-1 and TRBJ2-7; D unresolved. The CDR3 totals 11 residues. V lost 0 bases and J lost 7, with 4 bases in between. The germline V gene encodes CDR1 MNHNS and CDR2 SASEGT. The CDR3 DNA reads TGTGCCAGCAGTGAAGCCCGGGAGCAGTACTTC. Translation gives CASSEAREQYF.

The chain combines TRBV5-5 with TRBJ2-7, with D unresolved. Germline V gene sequence: CDR1 SGHKS, CDR2 YYEKEE (reference sequence). The V gene lost 4 bases and the J gene lost 6 bases, with 11 bases spanning the gap. The CDR3 loop spans 12 amino acids. The CDR3 reads CASSTRSSEQYF. In DNA form, the CDR3 reads TGTGCCAGCAGCACGAGGAGTAGCGAGCAGTACTTC.

The chain joins TRBV3-1 (or the pseudogene TRBV3-2) to TRBJ2-1; 10 bases line up with TRBD2. Germline loops: CDR1 LGHDT, CDR2 YNNKEL (reference sequence). V dropped 4 bases and J dropped 4; count of bases not matched to a gene: 13. The CDR3 length is 18 residues. CDR3 residues: CASSPYGRTSGLYNEQFF. As DNA, the CDR3 is TGTGCCAGCAGCCCTTATGGTCGGACTAGCGGTCTATACAATGAGCAGTTCTTC.

CDR3 DNA sequence: TGCGCCAGCAGCTTCCCAGCAGGCTATGGCTACACCTTC. Protein product: CASSFPAGYGYTF. The gene calls are TRBV5-1 and TRBJ1-2; no clear D gene. The CDR3 extends over 13 amino acids. CDR1 is SGHRS and CDR2 is YFSETQ in the germline V gene. V gave up 2 bases and J gave up 4 bases, with 9 bases separating them.

This rearrangement joins TRBV12-3 or TRBV12-4 to TRBJ1-4; D is unresolved. V was pared by 3 bases and J by 7 bases, with 6 bases between. This CDR3 spans 12 amino acids. CDR3 in DNA: TGTGCCAGCAGTTTCGCCCCTGAAAAACTGTTTTTT. Translating gives CASSFAPEKLFF.

CDR3 loop: CSVVGAGGGETQYF. The CDR3 DNA sequence: TGCAGCGTTGTTGGGGCCGGGGGCGGTGAGACCCAGTACTTC. The gene calls are TRBV29-1 and TRBJ2-5; the D call may be TRBD1 or TRBD2 (6 bases each). V was shortened by 4 bases and J by 5 bases, with 17 bases between the two germline ends. Germline lookup yields CDR1 SQVTM and CDR2 ANQGSEA. The CDR3 contains 14 residues.

The chain carries TRBV4-3 and TRBJ2-3; D might be TRBD2 (5 bases). This CDR3 is 15 amino acids long. Trimming took off 0 bases at V and 4 bases at J, with 11 bases between the two ends. Germline CDR1 and CDR2: LGHNA and YSLEER. This CDR3 is CASSQDLRTADTQYF. The DNA for the CDR3 is TGCGCCAGCAGCCAAGATCTAAGGACTGCAGATACGCAGTATTTT.

The V call is TRBV2, the J call TRBJ1-2; weak D call: TRBD1 (6 bases). Trimming removed 6 bases from V and 0 bases from J, with 11 bases in between. This CDR3 contains 14 residues. Germline CDR1 reads SNHLY; CDR2 reads FYNNEI. The CDR3 DNA sequence: TGTGCCAGCAGGAACAGGGCCGCTAACTATGGCTACACCTTC. This gives the protein CASRNRAANYGYTF. The variable domain in full, completed from reference TRBV2 and TRBJ1-2, reads EPEVTQTPSHQVTQMGQEVILRCVPISNHLYFYWYRQILGQKVEFLVSFYNNEISEKSEIFDDQFSVERPDGSNFTLKIRSTKLEDSAMYFCASRNRAANYGYTFGSGTRLTVV.

Concerning this clone: Other DNA sequences in the sample encode the same CDR3. The chain uses TRBV2 and TRBJ2-7; 9 bases fit TRBD1. Losses at the gene ends were 6 bases for V and 4 bases for J; bases not matched to a gene: 1. CDR3 length: 12 amino acids. The germline V gene encodes CDR1 SNHLY and CDR2 FYNNEI. The CDR3 nucleotides are TGTGCCAGCAGAGGACAGGGGTACGAGCAGTACTTC. Translating gives CASRGQGYEQYF.

This clone was detected a few times. The chain combines TRBV9 with TRBJ2-1; a weak D match, TRBD2 (5 bases). Germline values: CDR1 SGDLS, CDR2 YYNGEE. CDR3 size: 11 residues. Trimming cost V 4 bases and J 12 bases, with 11 bases left between them. CDR3 in amino acids: CASSSGLRQFF. The CDR3 DNA sequence: TGTGCCAGCAGCTCAGGACTTCGGCAGTTCTTC.

The chain is built from TRBV11-2 and TRBJ2-1, with D tentatively TRBD1 or TRBD2 (6 bases each). In germline, CDR1 is SGHAT, CDR2 FQNNGV. The CDR3 consists of 13 residues. The V gene lost 3 bases and the J gene lost 10 bases, with 13 bases spanning the gap. The DNA of the CDR3 is TGTGCCAGCAGCTTTGGGGGGCGAGAGGAGCAGTTCTTC. Its translation: CASSFGGREEQFF.